This entry features one T cell receptor beta chain sequence. Its target is unknown. The CDR3 runs to 16 residues. J was trimmed by 3 bases and V by 0 bases; bases with no gene match: 6. Germline V gene sequence: CDR1 MNHEY, CDR2 SMNVEV (reference sequence). The data derive from a study of radiotherapy plus CTLA-4 blockade in lung cancer. On the study more broadly: With 31% of patients having disease control, objective responses were seen in approximately 19%. Whole-study results and caveats: TCR clones from tumors expanded in blood after radiotherapy plus ipilimumab. In blood, early T cell clone dynamics reportedly predicted response best, together with interferon-beta.

Produced via immunoSEQ multiplex PCR; TCRdb's table is partial and in-frame only. This table has some 41,000 clones, about 70% appearing once. In chemo-refractory metastatic non-small-cell lung cancer, patients got ipilimumab CTLA-4 blockade together with focal radiation. The sequences come from peripheral blood, collected from a patient treated with radiotherapy plus ipilimumab. This chain joins TRBV27 and TRBJ2-5, with 8 nucleotides matching TRBD1. The sequence came from a human donor with non-small cell lung cancer who had a partial response to radiotherapy plus ipilimumab. The CDR3, as DNA: TGTGCCAGCAGTTTATCGTCGACAGGGGTAGAAGAGACCCAGTACTTC. It yields the protein CASSLSSTGVEETQYF.